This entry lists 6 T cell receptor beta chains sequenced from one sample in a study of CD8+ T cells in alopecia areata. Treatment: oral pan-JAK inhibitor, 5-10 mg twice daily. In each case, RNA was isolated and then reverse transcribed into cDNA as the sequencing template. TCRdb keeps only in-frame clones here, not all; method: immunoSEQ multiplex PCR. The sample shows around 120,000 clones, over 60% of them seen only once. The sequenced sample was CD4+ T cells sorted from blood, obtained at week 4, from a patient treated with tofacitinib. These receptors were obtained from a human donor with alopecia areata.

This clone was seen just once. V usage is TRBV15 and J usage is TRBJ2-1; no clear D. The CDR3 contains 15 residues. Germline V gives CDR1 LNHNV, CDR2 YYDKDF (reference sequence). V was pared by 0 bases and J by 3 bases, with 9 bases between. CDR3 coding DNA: TGTGCCACCAGCAGAGAAGGTAGGATCTACAATGAGCAGTTCTTC. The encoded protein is CATSREGRIYNEQFF.

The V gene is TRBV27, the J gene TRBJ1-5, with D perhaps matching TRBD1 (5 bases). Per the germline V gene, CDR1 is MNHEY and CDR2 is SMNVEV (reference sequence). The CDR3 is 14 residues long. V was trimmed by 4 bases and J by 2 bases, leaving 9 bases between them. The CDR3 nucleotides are TGTGCCAGCAGTTCATGGGGGGGCAATCAGCCCCAGCATTTT. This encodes CASSSWGGNQPQHF.

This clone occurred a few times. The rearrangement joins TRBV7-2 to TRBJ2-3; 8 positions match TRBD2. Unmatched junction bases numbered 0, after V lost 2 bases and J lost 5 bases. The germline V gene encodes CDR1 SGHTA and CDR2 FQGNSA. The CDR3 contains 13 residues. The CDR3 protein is CASSLLAGDTQYF. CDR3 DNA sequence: TGTGCCAGCAGCTTACTAGCGGGAGATACGCAGTATTTT. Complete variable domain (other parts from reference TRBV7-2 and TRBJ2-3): GAGVSQSPSNKVTEKGKDVELRCDPISGHTALYWYRQSLGQGLEFLIYFQGNSAPDKSGLPSDRFSAERTGGSVSTLTIQRTQQEDSAVYLCASSLLAGDTQYFGPGTRLTVL.

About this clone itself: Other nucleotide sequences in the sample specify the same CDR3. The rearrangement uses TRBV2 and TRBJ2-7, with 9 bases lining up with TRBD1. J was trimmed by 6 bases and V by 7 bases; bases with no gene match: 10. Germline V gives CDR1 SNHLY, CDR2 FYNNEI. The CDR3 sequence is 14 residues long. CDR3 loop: CASNQDRGPIEQYF. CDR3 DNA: TGTGCCAGCAACCAGGACAGGGGTCCAATCGAGCAGTACTTC.

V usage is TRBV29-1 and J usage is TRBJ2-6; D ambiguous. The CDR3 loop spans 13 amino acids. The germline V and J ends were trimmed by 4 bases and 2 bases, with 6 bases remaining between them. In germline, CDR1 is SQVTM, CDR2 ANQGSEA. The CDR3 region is CSVGGAGANVLTF. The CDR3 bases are TGCAGCGTTGGCGGAGCTGGGGCCAACGTCCTGACTTTC.

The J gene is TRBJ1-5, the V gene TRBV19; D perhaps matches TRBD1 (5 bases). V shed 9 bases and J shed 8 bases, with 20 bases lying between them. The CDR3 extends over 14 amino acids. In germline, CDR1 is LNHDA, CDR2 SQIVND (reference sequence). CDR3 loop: CASITRDGMKPQHF. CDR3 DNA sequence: TGTGCCAGCATCACCCGGGACGGGATGAAGCCCCAGCATTTT.